This TCR beta chain was retrieved from a study of T cell responses to AZD1222 COVID-19 vaccine. This clone is a singleton in its sample. Its specificity is unknown. Study-wide results and limits: Vaccine-related CD4 TCRs covered spike, predominating at 160-218 and 743-854.

Germline CDR1 reads LGHNA; CDR2 reads YSLEER. The ends were cut back, 1 base at V and 3 bases at J, with 10 bases in the middle. The CDR3 is made up of 14 amino acids. Here immunoSEQ multiplex PCR was the method, and the copy in TCRdb shows in-frame clones only, minus some. Here the sample spans around 100,000 clones, approximately 90% being singletons. This sequence was found in an adult in good health. This rearrangement joins TRBV4-3 to TRBJ2-7; unclear D gene. The starting material was peripheral blood, obtained on day 0 of AZD1222 vaccination. CDR3 amino acids: CASSQGPENYEQYF. The CDR3 coding sequence is TGCGCCAGCAGCCAAGGGCCGGAGAACTACGAGCAGTACTTC.